The 27 T cell receptor beta chains below come from one sample, sequenced in a study of beta chain features in type 1 diabetes. All of the isolated RNA was reverse transcribed, so expressed TCRB transcripts were sequenced. This table comes from immunoSEQ multiplex PCR, and its TCRdb copy is limited to in-frame clones, with some not included. This sample has just over 450,000 clones; around 28% occur once, and the top ten carry 0.065%. The material sequenced was naive CD4+ T cells from blood. The receptors shown here come from a man younger than 30 in good health.

Only one count was recorded for this clone. This rearrangement joins TRBV28 to TRBJ2-3, with TRBD2 matching 13 bases. V dropped 4 bases and J dropped 2; count of bases not matched to a gene: 9. Germline V gives CDR1 MDHEN, CDR2 SYDVKM. The CDR3 runs 18 residues. The DNA of the CDR3 is TGTGCCAGCAGTTCTCCCGGGACTAGCGGGGCGGCCACAGATACGCAGTATTTT. It encodes CASSSPGTSGAATDTQYF.

This chain links TRBV7-2 with TRBJ2-7; D is ambiguous. CDR1 and CDR2 (germline): SGHTA, FQGNSA. V was cut by 5 bases and J by 9 bases, with 17 bases left in between. The CDR3 has 13 amino acids. The CDR3 sequence: CASSPSKEAVQYF. The CDR3 bases are TGTGCCAGCAGCCCTTCAAAAGAAGCAGTGCAGTACTTC. The full variable domain, its missing parts supplied by reference TRBV7-2 and TRBJ2-7, is GAGVSQSPSNKVTEKGKDVELRCDPISGHTALYWYRQSLGQGLEFLIYFQGNSAPDKSGLPSDRFSAERTGGSVSTLTIQRTQQEDSAVYLCASSPSKEAVQYFGPGTRLTVT.

This clone was detected only a few times. V is TRBV7-9 and J is TRBJ2-7; D may correspond to TRBD1 or TRBD2 (5 bases each). V gave up 5 bases and J gave up 7 bases, with 9 bases separating them. Germline V gene lookup returns CDR1 SEHNR and CDR2 FQNEAQ (reference sequence). CDR3 length: 11 residues. The CDR3 bases are TGTGCCAGCAGCCCAGGGAGAGAGCAGTACTTC. Translation gives CASSPGREQYF.

Here the CDR3 reads CASSASVGAGTGELFF. The DNA for the CDR3 is TGTGCCAGCAGCGCCTCGGTGGGGGCCGGCACCGGGGAGCTGTTTTTT. The chain joins TRBV9 to TRBJ2-2; D is perhaps TRBD1 (6 bases). Germline CDR1 and CDR2: SGDLS and YYNGEE. The V end lost 3 bases, the J end lost 4 bases, and 16 bases lay between the germline ends. The CDR3 covers 16 residues.

This clone showed up just a few times. This CDR3 is also generated by other DNA sequences in the sample. The chain couples TRBV20-1 to TRBJ2-3, with D unclear. Germline V CDR1 and CDR2: DFQATT, SNEGSKA (reference sequence). CDR3 size: 11 residues. V lost 2 bases, J lost 3 bases, and 3 bases lay in between. The CDR3 is CSARRTDTQYF. The CDR3 nucleotides are TGCAGTGCTAGAAGAACAGATACGCAGTATTTT.

The chain has TRBV29-1 and TRBJ2-5, with D uncertain. CDR3 length equals 12 residues. The germline V and J ends were trimmed by 4 bases and 5 bases, with 11 bases remaining between them. CDR1 is SQVTM, CDR2 ANQGSEA, per germline. This CDR3 reads CSVVTSAETQYF. In DNA form, the CDR3 reads TGCAGCGTTGTTACCAGCGCGGAGACCCAGTACTTC.

This clone was counted a few times. The V and J genes are TRBV2 and TRBJ2-4; no reliable D call. The CDR3 spans 13 residues. The V gene's germline CDR1 is SNHLY and CDR2 FYNNEI. V was pared by 1 base and J by 9 bases, with 10 bases between. The CDR3 DNA reads TGTGCCAGCAGTGAAGAAGGTCTGGGCATTCAGTACTTC. As protein: CASSEEGLGIQYF. Filled out from reference TRBV2 and TRBJ2-4, the complete variable domain reads EPEVTQTPSHQVTQMGQEVILRCVPISNHLYFYWYRQILGQKVEFLVSFYNNEISEKSEIFDDQFSVERPDGSNFTLKIRSTKLEDSAMYFCASSEEGLGIQYFGAGTRLSVL.

The chain carries TRBV4-1 and TRBJ1-4; TRBD1 might be the D (6 bases). V gave up 2 bases and J gave up 4 bases, with 14 bases separating them. This CDR3 spans 16 amino acids. Germline lookup yields CDR1 MGHRA and CDR2 YSYEKL. The chain's CDR3 is CASSQRGRGFNEKLFF. The CDR3 coding sequence is TGCGCCAGCAGCCAAAGGGGGAGGGGATTTAATGAAAAACTGTTTTTT.

The chain combines TRBV20-1 with TRBJ1-1, with D maybe TRBD1 (5 bases). This CDR3 contains 11 residues. The germline V and J ends were trimmed by 5 bases and 5 bases, with 9 bases remaining between them. The germline V gene has CDR1 DFQATT and CDR2 SNEGSKA (reference sequence). In DNA, the CDR3 is TGCAGTGCTTGGGGGGTTACTGAAGCTTTCTTT. Translating gives CSAWGVTEAFF.

This chain connects TRBV7-2 to TRBJ2-3; D call uncertain. This CDR3 is 17 amino acids long. Trimming took off 2 bases at V and 1 base at J, with 16 bases between the two ends. The germline CDR1 and CDR2 sequences are SGHTA and FQGNSA. CDR3 region: CASSLLVLRQGTDTQYF. The CDR3 nucleotides are TGTGCCAGCAGCTTATTGGTACTGCGCCAAGGCACAGATACGCAGTATTTT.

The chain joins TRBV7-3 to TRBJ2-3, with D perhaps matching TRBD2 (6 bases). The germline gives CDR1 SGHTA, CDR2 FQGTGA. This CDR3 has 15 residues. V lost 4 bases to trimming and J lost 4 bases, with 15 bases between them. CDR3 sequence (DNA): TGTGCCAGCAGCTCCCTCGGCGGGGAAGCAGATACGCAGTATTTT. Translated: CASSSLGGEADTQYF.

This clone has more than one count but fewer than ten. The junction and the germline gene differ at one end; a read error may be behind it. The rearrangement uses TRBV23-1 and TRBJ2-1; 7 bases line up with TRBD2. TRBV23-1 is known as an ORF, though its function is uncertain. This CDR3 spans 14 amino acids. Here the CDR3 reads CARSQGLAVNEQFF. The CDR3 DNA follows: TGCGCCAGGAGTCAGGGTCTAGCGGTCAATGAGCAGTTCTTC.

V usage is TRBV29-1 and J usage is TRBJ2-3; 11 positions match TRBD2. In germline, CDR1 is SQVTM, CDR2 ANQGSEA. With 5 bases clipped from V and 4 bases from J, the junction kept 5 bases outside the gene matches. This CDR3 region has 14 residues. CDR3 in DNA: TGCAGCGTTACCGGGACTAGCGGCTCAGATACGCAGTATTTT. It codes for CSVTGTSGSDTQYF.

This clone was observed a handful of times. At the DNA level, this CDR3 is encoded by other sequences in the same sample as well. The V and J genes are TRBV7-2 and TRBJ2-1; D ambiguous. This CDR3 spans 13 amino acids. Germline assignment: CDR1 SGHTA and CDR2 FQGNSA. V shed 1 base and J shed 4 bases, with 5 bases lying between them. The CDR3 sequence: CASSLVSYNEQFF. CDR3 nucleotides: TGTGCCAGCAGCTTAGTGAGTTACAATGAGCAGTTCTTC.

On this clone: At the DNA level, this CDR3 is encoded by other sequences in the same sample as well. The rearrangement uses TRBV5-1 and TRBJ2-2; D remains unclear. CDR3 length: 11 amino acids. Germline CDR1 reads SGHRS; CDR2 reads YFSETQ. V lost 1 base and J lost 6, with 1 base in between. The CDR3 is CASSLPGELFF. In DNA form, the CDR3 reads TGCGCCAGCAGCTTGCCCGGGGAGCTGTTTTTT.

The CDR3 nucleotides are TGTGCCAGCAGTCGACTAGCGGCCTACAATGAGCAGTTCTTC. Translating it yields CASSRLAAYNEQFF. This sequence joins TRBV28 and TRBJ2-1, with 9 bases aligning to TRBD2. The CDR3 is made up of 14 amino acids. V shed 5 bases, J shed 2 bases, and the junction held 1 base outside the gene matches. Germline V lookup: CDR1 MDHEN, CDR2 SYDVKM.

In this sample, this clone turned up a few times. The J gene is TRBJ2-1, the V gene TRBV5-4; 15 nucleotides line up with TRBD2. The CDR3 totals 16 residues. The germline V gene encodes CDR1 SGHNT and CDR2 YYREEE (reference sequence). The junction had 7 bases not matched to a gene; V was cut back by 6 bases and J by 6 bases. CDR3: CASTGGTSGRSNEQFF. The CDR3 DNA reads TGTGCCAGCACCGGAGGGACTAGCGGGAGGAGCAATGAGCAGTTCTTC.

This clone appeared a few times. V is TRBV6-1 and J is TRBJ2-1; tentative D call: TRBD2 (5 bases). The germline V and J ends were trimmed by 7 bases and 7 bases, with 17 bases remaining between them. The germline V gene encodes CDR1 MNHNS and CDR2 SASEGT. CDR3 length: 14 residues. CDR3 nucleotides: TGTGCCAGCACACCAGCGGCAATCTTGAATGAGCAGTTCTTC. The encoded protein is CASTPAAILNEQFF.

The rearrangement uses TRBV19 and TRBJ2-2; D gene uncertain. The CDR3 consists of 14 residues. Trimming took off 5 bases at V and 0 bases at J, with 7 bases between the two ends. CDR1 LNHDA and CDR2 SQIVND come from the germline V gene (reference sequence). CDR3 DNA: TGTGCCAGTAGTCGGGCCGCGAACACCGGGGAGCTGTTTTTT. Translation: CASSRAANTGELFF.

This chain links TRBV29-1 with TRBJ2-7; a weak D match, TRBD2 (5 bases). This CDR3 has 14 residues. Germline V gene data show CDR1 as SQVTM and CDR2 as ANQGSEA. V lost 1 base, J lost 2 bases, and 12 bases lay in between. CDR3 loop: CSVEASGMPYEQYF. CDR3 coding DNA: TGCAGCGTTGAAGCGTCGGGGATGCCCTACGAGCAGTACTTC.

This clone came up a few times. The rearrangement links TRBV10-3 to TRBJ2-7, with 8 bases that match TRBD2. This CDR3 is 13 amino acids long. Germline loops: CDR1 ENHRY, CDR2 SYGVKD. V lost 10 bases, J lost 4 bases, and 9 bases stayed unmatched. CDR3 nucleotides: TGTGCCACCCAGCGGGAGATGGGATACGAGCAGTACTTC. It encodes CATQREMGYEQYF.

This clone was counted a few times. The chain uses TRBV29-1 and TRBJ2-3, with D possibly TRBD2 on 5 matching bases. The CDR3 is 15 amino acids. The germline V and J ends were trimmed by 4 bases and 1 base, with 15 bases remaining between them. CDR1 is SQVTM, CDR2 ANQGSEA, per germline. CDR3 sequence reads: CSVVALAGRTDTQYF. CDR3 bases: TGCAGCGTTGTCGCCCTAGCAGGACGCACAGATACGCAGTATTTT.

A word on this clone: This sample also contains other DNA sequences that code for the same CDR3. V and J are TRBV15 and TRBJ2-5; D unclear. With 1 base removed from V and 2 bases from J, the gap between germline ends came to 2 bases. The CDR3 loop spans 12 amino acids. Germline CDR1 and CDR2: LNHNV and YYDKDF (reference sequence). The CDR3 DNA sequence: TGTGCCACCAGCAGAGTGCAAGAGACCCAGTACTTC. Protein sequence: CATSRVQETQYF.

The chain is built from TRBV5-1 and TRBJ2-1, with D perhaps matching TRBD2 (6 bases). Trimming shortened V by 2 bases and J by 2 bases, and 8 bases separated the two germline ends. The CDR3 runs 14 residues. Germline CDR1 is SGHRS and CDR2 is YFSETQ. In DNA, the CDR3 is TGCGCCAGCAGCTTTAGCGGCACCTACAATGAGCAGTTCTTC. It specifies CASSFSGTYNEQFF.

This clone turned up a few times. V is TRBV30 and J is TRBJ2-3; D unclear. With 8 bases removed from V and 0 bases from J, the gap between germline ends came to 9 bases. The germline V gene encodes CDR1 GTSNPN and CDR2 SVGIG (reference sequence). CDR3 length: 12 residues. This CDR3 reads CATSTSTDTQYF. The CDR3, as DNA: TGTGCCACATCAACCAGCACAGATACGCAGTATTTT.

This clone was seen a handful of times. The chain employs TRBV29-1 and TRBJ2-2; unclear D gene. CDR3 length: 13 amino acids. In germline, CDR1 is SQVTM, CDR2 ANQGSEA. The V and J ends lost 4 bases and 4 bases respectively, with 10 bases between them. Here the CDR3 reads CSVASGITGELFF. Here the CDR3 DNA reads TGCAGCGTTGCGTCCGGAATCACCGGGGAGCTGTTTTTT.

The table lists this clone with a few counts. This chain uses TRBV7-2 with TRBJ1-1; D remains ambiguous. Germline CDR1 reads SGHTA; CDR2 reads FQGNSA. The V and J ends lost 1 base and 1 base respectively, with 10 bases between them. This CDR3 region has 15 residues. This CDR3 is CASSLESYRNTEAFF. DNA for the CDR3: TGTGCCAGCAGCTTAGAGAGTTATCGGAACACTGAAGCTTTCTTT.